The 11 T cell receptor beta chains in this list originate from one sample, sequenced in a study of blood T cell repertoires in COVID-19. Using immunoSEQ multiplex PCR, the repertoire was profiled, and TCRdb retains in-frame clones only, with some absent. The data hold 250,000 to 300,000 clones, with approximately 82% observed a single time. Sequenced material: PBMCs or T cells enriched from blood (not recorded which). These receptors were collected from a man aged 40-50 years who had been exposed to COVID-19.

The chain has TRBV6-5 and TRBJ2-1, with TRBD2 as a possible D gene (6 bases). V lost 8 bases, J lost 5 bases, and 16 bases lay in between. From germline, CDR1 is MNHEY and CDR2 SVGAGI. This CDR3 has 14 residues. The CDR3 region is CASLRDSTNNEQFF. CDR3 DNA sequence: TGTGCCAGCCTCCGGGACTCAACAAACAATGAGCAGTTCTTC.

The chain has TRBV9 and TRBJ1-5; D call uncertain. CDR1 is SGDLS and CDR2 is YYNGEE in the germline V gene. The CDR3 is 13 amino acids. V lost 0 bases to trimming and J lost 5 bases, with 6 bases between them. CDR3 sequence reads: CASSVASHQPQHF. DNA of the CDR3: TGTGCCAGCAGCGTAGCCAGTCATCAGCCCCAGCATTTT.

This chain links TRBV11-2 with TRBJ1-5, with D tentatively TRBD1 (5 bases). CDR1 and CDR2 from the germline V gene are SGHAT and FQNNGV. This CDR3 region has 15 residues. V lost 1 base, J lost 7 bases, and 14 bases lay in between. The CDR3 nucleotides are TGTGCCAGCAGCTTAGGTCCAGGGTACCGCCAGCCCCAGCATTTT. It is translated as CASSLGPGYRQPQHF.

V gene TRBV10-2 combines with J gene TRBJ1-5; no clear D. The V and J ends lost 4 bases and 7 bases respectively, with 11 bases between them. The CDR3 sequence is 13 residues long. Germline V gives CDR1 WSHSY, CDR2 SAAADI. This chain's CDR3 is CASSAAGGQPQHF. The CDR3 nucleotides read TGCGCCAGCAGTGCGGCGGGAGGCCAGCCCCAGCATTTT.

The chain employs TRBV10-2 and TRBJ2-2; 7 bases are a match to TRBD1. Germline V gene lookup returns CDR1 WSHSY and CDR2 SAAADI. The CDR3 has 15 amino acids. V lost 6 bases to trimming and J lost 5 bases; unmatched junction nucleotides: 9. Here the CDR3 reads CASSQSMTGTGELFF. The CDR3 nucleotides are TGCGCCAGCAGCCAGTCCATGACAGGGACCGGGGAGCTGTTTTTT.

The chain carries TRBV7-8 and TRBJ2-7; TRBD1 aligns across 8 bases. Germline V gene data show CDR1 as SGHVS and CDR2 as FQNEAQ. V lost 5 bases and J lost 4; bases outside the gene matches: 10. CDR3 length equals 15 residues. The CDR3 loop reads CASSPTGGTPYEQYF. The DNA of the CDR3 is TGTGCCAGCAGCCCTACAGGGGGTACGCCTTACGAGCAGTACTTC.

V is TRBV21-1 and J is TRBJ2-1; TRBD2, the table's D call, was not compared with the DNA. TRBV21-1 is shown as a pseudogene. The CDR3 is 18 amino acids. Written as DNA, the CDR3 is TGTGCCAGCAGCAAAACGAGGATGGCACCTGGCTCCTACAATGAGCAGTTCTTC. Its protein is CASSKTRMAPGSYNEQFF.

This clone was counted a few times. The V gene is TRBV18, the J gene TRBJ2-2, with 12 bases that match TRBD1. Per the germline V gene, CDR1 is KGHSH and CDR2 is LQKENI. V lost 3 bases and J lost 6; bases outside the gene matches: 5. This CDR3 has 16 residues. This CDR3 is CASSPPGQGASGELFF. The CDR3 bases are TGTGCCAGCTCACCCCCGGGACAGGGGGCATCCGGGGAGCTGTTTTTT.

The chain links TRBV10-3 to TRBJ1-1; D is perhaps TRBD1 (5 bases). The CDR3 is 13 residues long. Trimming removed 7 bases at V and 5 bases at J, with 14 bases between. The germline gives CDR1 ENHRY, CDR2 SYGVKD. The CDR3 sequence is CAIIGQGRTEAFF. The CDR3 region has the DNA TGTGCCATCATAGGGCAGGGAAGGACTGAAGCTTTCTTT.

The rearrangement uses TRBV5-4 and TRBJ2-7, with 9 bases identical to TRBD2. The CDR3 runs to 14 residues. Germline CDR1 reads SGHNT; CDR2 reads YYREEE (reference sequence). V lost 10 bases, J lost 2 bases, and 10 bases stayed unmatched. CDR3 protein: CAVRSGRHPYEQYF. CDR3 sequence (DNA): TGTGCCGTACGCAGCGGGAGGCATCCCTACGAGCAGTACTTC.

The chain recombines TRBV3-1 (or the pseudogene TRBV3-2) with TRBJ2-5; TRBD2 is a possible D gene (6 bases). V lost 4 bases, J lost 4 bases, and 10 bases lay in between. The CDR3 loop spans 13 amino acids. Germline V CDR1 and CDR2: LGHDT, YNNKEL (reference sequence). This chain's CDR3 is CASSLGLRETQYF. The CDR3 DNA follows: TGTGCCAGCAGCCTGGGACTCCGAGAGACCCAGTACTTC.